The 14 T cell receptor beta chains listed next were all sequenced from one sample in a study of blood T cell repertoires in COVID-19. Repertoires were generated with immunoSEQ multiplex PCR, while TCRdb's copy carries only in-frame clones and drops some. The data contain approximately 93,000 clones, about 74% of them singletons. Sample: peripheral blood. These receptors were collected from a man aged 70-80 years with COVID-19, enrolled during active disease.

As for this clone: This sample includes further DNA sequences coding for the same CDR3. This chain links TRBV18 with TRBJ2-3; 7 bases fit TRBD1. The CDR3 length is 14 residues. The germline CDR1 and CDR2 sequences are KGHSH and LQKENI. Trimming at V came to 4 bases and at J to 1 base, leaving 2 bases not matched to a gene. DNA of the CDR3: TGTGCCAGCTCACTAGGACAGGGCACAGATACGCAGTATTTT. It yields the protein CASSLGQGTDTQYF.

The V gene is TRBV2, the J gene TRBJ1-6, with no clear D. Germline V gene sequence: CDR1 SNHLY, CDR2 FYNNEI. The CDR3 runs 15 residues. V lost 0 bases and J lost 10, with 13 bases in between. The CDR3 nucleotides read TGTGCCAGCAGTGAAGCGCTTGGCCCGGAGTCACCCCTCCACTTT. Its protein is CASSEALGPESPLHF.

This clone was counted between two and nine times. The rearrangement joins TRBV5-8 to TRBJ1-5, with D possibly matching TRBD1 (5 bases). The CDR3 is 14 residues long. The germline V gene has CDR1 SGHTS and CDR2 YDEGEE. Trimming stripped 1 base from V and 4 bases from J, with 9 bases between. The CDR3, as DNA: TGTGCCAGCAGCTTGAGGGGTGATAATCAGCCCCAGCATTTT. It is translated as CASSLRGDNQPQHF.

The V and J genes are TRBV28 and TRBJ1-4; 8 nucleotides align to TRBD1. The trim removed 6 bases at V and 4 bases at J, leaving 4 bases unmatched. CDR3 size: 14 residues. In germline, CDR1 is MDHEN, CDR2 SYDVKM. CDR3 coding DNA: TGTGCCAGCAGCTCAGGGGGCTATAATGAAAAACTGTTTTTT. Translating gives CASSSGGYNEKLFF.

This clone was recorded a few times. J is TRBJ1-4 and V is TRBV28; D gene unclear. V dropped 2 bases and J dropped 3 bases, with 7 bases sitting between them. Per germline, CDR1 MDHEN and CDR2 SYDVKM. This CDR3 region has 14 residues. The CDR3 DNA follows: TGTGCCAGCAGTTTAGGCGGGTCTAATGAAAAACTGTTTTTT. Protein product: CASSLGGSNEKLFF.

About this clone: At one boundary the junction diverges from the germline segment, which might be a read error. The V call is TRBV7-7, the J call TRBJ1-5; 7 bases agree with TRBD1. Germline CDR1 SSHAT, CDR2 FNYEAQ (reference sequence). The CDR3 has 21 amino acids. This CDR3 reads CASSLRTPRYEGAKSNQPQHF. As DNA, the CDR3 is TGTGCTAGCAGCTTAAGGACCCCCCGATACGAGGGGGCGAAGAGCAATCAGCCCCAGCATTTT.

The genes are TRBV11-3 and TRBJ2-5; 14 positions match TRBD2. Germline-derived CDR1 and CDR2 are SGHNT and YENEEA. There are 18 residues in the CDR3. V was pared by 5 bases and J by 5 bases, with 13 bases of the junction left unmatched. CDR3 nucleotide sequence: TGTGCCAGCAGCCTGGGACTAGCGGGAGCCGAATTGGGGGAGACCCAGTACTTC. It specifies CASSLGLAGAELGETQYF. Full variable domain (outside the CDR3, taken from reference TRBV11-3 and TRBJ2-5): EAGVVQSPRYKIIEKKQPVAFWCNPISGHNTLYWYLQNLGQGPELLIRYENEEAVDDSQLPKDRFSAERLKGVDSTLKIQPAELGDSAVYLCASSLGLAGAELGETQYFGPGTRLLVL.

A few counts support this clone. CDR3 sequence reads: CASSQDLVWGLAGGPHTQYF. The CDR3 DNA sequence: TGCGCCAGCAGCCAAGATCTTGTCTGGGGACTAGCGGGAGGGCCACATACGCAGTATTTT. The V and J genes are TRBV4-3 and TRBJ2-3; 16 nucleotides match TRBD2. Germline CDR1 reads LGHNA; CDR2 reads YSLEER. This CDR3 region has 20 residues. Trimming cost V 0 bases and J 7 bases; bases outside gene matches: 13.

This chain links TRBV27 with TRBJ1-1, with TRBD1 matching over 8 bases. Unmatched junction bases numbered 3, after V lost 5 bases and J lost 1 base. This CDR3 is built from 14 residues. Germline V lookup: CDR1 MNHEY, CDR2 SMNVEV (reference sequence). In DNA, the CDR3 is TGTGCCAGCAGTGAGACAGGGGAGAACACTGAAGCTTTCTTT. Encoded protein: CASSETGENTEAFF.

The chain links TRBV11-3 to TRBJ2-5; 8 nucleotides match TRBD2. Per the germline V gene, CDR1 is SGHNT and CDR2 is YENEEA. The J segment lost 5 bases and the V segment lost 2 bases, leaving 7 bases of the junction unmatched. CDR3 length equals 15 residues. CDR3 protein: CASSLLSGREETQYF. Here the CDR3 DNA reads TGTGCCAGCAGCTTATTAAGCGGGAGAGAGGAGACCCAGTACTTC.

This chain links TRBV18 with TRBJ1-1, with D possibly matching TRBD1 (6 bases). Germline V gene lookup returns CDR1 KGHSH and CDR2 LQKENI. There are 12 residues in the CDR3. Deletions cut 5 bases from V and 5 bases from J, with 9 bases between. The CDR3 sequence is CASSSGQTEAFF. As DNA, the CDR3 is TGTGCCAGCTCATCCGGACAGACTGAAGCTTTCTTT.

This clone has just one count. The chain combines TRBV27 with TRBJ2-5; TRBD2 aligns across 11 bases. The germline gives CDR1 MNHEY, CDR2 SMNVEV (reference sequence). The CDR3 has 16 residues. V dropped 6 bases and J dropped 0; count of bases not matched to a gene: 6. The CDR3 DNA reads TGTGCCAGCAGACCGGGACTAGCGGCATACCAAGAGACCCAGTACTTC. Its protein is CASRPGLAAYQETQYF.

This clone appeared a single time. The genes are TRBV5-3 and TRBJ2-4; no firm D call. Being an ORF, TRBV5-3 has a function that is uncertain. Between the trimmed V and J ends, which lost 0 bases and 0 bases, there was a span of 10 bases. The CDR3 is made up of 16 amino acids. CDR3 nucleotide sequence: TGTGCCAGAAGCTTGGAAGCAACTCTAGCCAAAAACATTCAGTACTTC. As protein: CARSLEATLAKNIQYF.

The chain uses TRBV15 and TRBJ1-3; possibly TRBD1 for D (6 bases). Looked up from germline, CDR1 is LNHNV and CDR2 is YYDKDF (reference sequence). CDR3 length: 16 amino acids. Between the trimmed V and J ends, which lost 0 bases and 0 bases, there was a span of 9 bases. The CDR3 region is CATSRDTGISGNTIYF. Written as DNA, the CDR3 is TGTGCCACCAGCAGAGATACAGGGATCTCTGGAAACACCATATATTTT. The complete variable domain, with remaining parts taken from reference TRBV15 and TRBJ1-3, reads DAMVIQNPRYQVTQFGKPVTLSCSQTLNHNVMYWYQQKSSQAPKLLFHYYDKDFNNEADTPDNFQSRRPNTSFCFLDIRSPGLGDTAMYLCATSRDTGISGNTIYFGEGSWLTVV.